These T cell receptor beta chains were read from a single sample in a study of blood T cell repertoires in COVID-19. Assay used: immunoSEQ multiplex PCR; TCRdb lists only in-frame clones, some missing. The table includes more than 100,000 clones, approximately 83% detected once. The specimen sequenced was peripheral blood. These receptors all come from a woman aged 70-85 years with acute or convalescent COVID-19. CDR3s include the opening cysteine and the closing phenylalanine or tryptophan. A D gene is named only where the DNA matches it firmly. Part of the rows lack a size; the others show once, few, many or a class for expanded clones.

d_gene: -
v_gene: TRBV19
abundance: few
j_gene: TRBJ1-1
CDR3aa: CASSAGLSNTEAFF
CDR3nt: TGTGCCAGTAGTGCGGGACTCTCGAACACTGAAGCTTTCTTT

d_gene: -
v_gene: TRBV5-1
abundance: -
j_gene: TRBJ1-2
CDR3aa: CASSLSGGDYGYTF
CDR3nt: TGCGCCAGCAGCTTGTCGGGGGGCGACTATGGCTACACCTTC

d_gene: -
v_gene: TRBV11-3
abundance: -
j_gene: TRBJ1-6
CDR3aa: CASSLGGGGSPLHF
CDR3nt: TGTGCCAGCAGCTTAGGAGGGGGGGGTTCACCCCTCCACTTT

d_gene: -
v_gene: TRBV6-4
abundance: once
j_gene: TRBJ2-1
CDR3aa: CASSISASSANEQFF
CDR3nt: TGTGCCAGCAGTATCAGTGCTTCTAGTGCCAATGAGCAGTTCTTC

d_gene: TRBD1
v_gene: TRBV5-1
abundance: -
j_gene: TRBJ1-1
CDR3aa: CASTPLTGDNTEAFF
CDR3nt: TGCGCCAGCACCCCCCTGACAGGGGACAACACTGAAGCTTTCTTT

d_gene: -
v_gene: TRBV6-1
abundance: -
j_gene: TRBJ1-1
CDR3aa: CASSESGGANTEAFF
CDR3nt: TGTGCCAGCAGTGAAAGCGGGGGCGCGAACACTGAAGCTTTCTTT

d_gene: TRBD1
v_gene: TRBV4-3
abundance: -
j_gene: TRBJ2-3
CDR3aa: CASKGQGTDTQYF
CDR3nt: TGCGCCAGCAAGGGACAGGGCACAGATACGCAGTATTTT

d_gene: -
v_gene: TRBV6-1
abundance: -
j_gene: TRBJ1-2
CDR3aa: CASSEDAGNYGYTF
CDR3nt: TGTGCCAGCAGTGAAGATGCAGGGAACTATGGCTACACCTTC

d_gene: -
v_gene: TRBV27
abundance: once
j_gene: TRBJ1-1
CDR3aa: CASSRTGYRAFF
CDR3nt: TGCGCCAGCAGCCGTACAGGGTACCGAGCTTTCTTT

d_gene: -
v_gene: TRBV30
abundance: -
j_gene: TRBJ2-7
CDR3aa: CAWSVTDRTGNEQYF
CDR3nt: TGTGCCTGGAGTGTTACCGATAGAACCGGGAACGAGCAGTACTTC

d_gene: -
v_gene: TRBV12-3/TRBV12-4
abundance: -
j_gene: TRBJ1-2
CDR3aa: CASSIQGLGYTF
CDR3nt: TGTGCCAGCAGTATACAGGGTTTGGGCTACACCTTC

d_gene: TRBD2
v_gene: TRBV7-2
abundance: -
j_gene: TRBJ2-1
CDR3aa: CASSPGLAFFEQFF
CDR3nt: TGTGCCAGCAGCCCGGGACTAGCATTCTTTGAGCAGTTCTTC

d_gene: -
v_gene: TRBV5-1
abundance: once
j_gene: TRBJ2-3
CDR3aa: CASSLNRGDTQYF
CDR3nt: TGCGCCAGCAGCTTGAACCGGGGAGATACGCAGTATTTT

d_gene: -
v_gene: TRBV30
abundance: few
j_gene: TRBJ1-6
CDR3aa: CAWSPKGGYNSPLHF
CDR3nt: TGTGCCTGGAGTCCAAAAGGGGGATATAATTCACCCCTCCACTTT

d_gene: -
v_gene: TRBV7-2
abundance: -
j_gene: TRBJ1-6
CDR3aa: CASSLDGQIGNSPLHF
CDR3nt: TGTGCCAGCAGCTTAGACGGACAGATTGGGAATTCACCCCTCCACTTT

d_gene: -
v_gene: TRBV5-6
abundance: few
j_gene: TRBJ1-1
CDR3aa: CASNPGAGVSLTEAFF
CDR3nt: TGTGCCAGCAACCCCGGGGCAGGGGTGAGTTTGACTGAAGCTTTCTTT

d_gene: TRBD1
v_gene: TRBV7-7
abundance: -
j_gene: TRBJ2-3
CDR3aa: CASSSGTGAPDTQYF
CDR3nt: TGTGCCAGCAGCTCCGGGACAGGGGCTCCAGATACGCAGTATTTT

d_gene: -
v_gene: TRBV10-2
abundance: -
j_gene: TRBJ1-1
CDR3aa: CASTELGEAFF
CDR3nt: TGCGCCAGCACTGAGCTCGGTGAAGCTTTCTTT

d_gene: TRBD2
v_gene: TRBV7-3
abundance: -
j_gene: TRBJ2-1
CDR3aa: CASSPSGGAPNEQFF
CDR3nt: TGTGCCAGCAGCCCAAGCGGGGGGGCCCCTAATGAGCAGTTCTTC

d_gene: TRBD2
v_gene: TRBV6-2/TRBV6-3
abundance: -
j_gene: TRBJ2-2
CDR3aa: CASSYGGGTNTGELFF
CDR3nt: TGTGCCAGCAGTTATGGGGGGGGGACGAACACCGGGGAGCTGTTTTTT

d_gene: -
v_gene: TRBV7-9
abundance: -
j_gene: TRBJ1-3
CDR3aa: CASSPQDSSGNTIYF
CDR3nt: TGTGCCAGCAGCCCTCAAGACAGCTCTGGAAACACCATATATTTT

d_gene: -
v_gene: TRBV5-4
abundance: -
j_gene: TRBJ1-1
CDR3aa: CASRTDLTTEAFF
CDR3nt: TGTGCCAGCAGGACTGATTTGACCACTGAAGCTTTCTTT

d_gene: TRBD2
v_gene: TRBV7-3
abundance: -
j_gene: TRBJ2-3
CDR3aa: CASSFSGGASDTQYF
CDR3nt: TGTGCCAGCAGCTTCAGCGGGGGGGCGTCAGATACGCAGTATTTT

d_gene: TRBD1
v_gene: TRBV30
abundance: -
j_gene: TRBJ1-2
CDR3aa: CAWSEGTGSNYGYTF
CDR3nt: TGTGCCTGGAGTGAGGGGACAGGGAGTAACTATGGCTACACCTTC

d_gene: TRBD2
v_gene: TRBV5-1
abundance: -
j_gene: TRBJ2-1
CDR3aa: CASRGSGAVNEQFF
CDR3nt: TGCGCCAGCCGGGGTAGCGGGGCTGTAAATGAGCAGTTCTTC

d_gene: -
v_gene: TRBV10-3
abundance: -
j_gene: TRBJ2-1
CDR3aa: CAILDGDNEQFF
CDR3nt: TGTGCCATCCTAGACGGGGACAATGAGCAGTTCTTC

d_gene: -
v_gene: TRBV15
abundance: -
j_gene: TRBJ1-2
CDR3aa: CATSSPDRTFYGYTF
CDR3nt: TGTGCCACCAGCTCCCCCGACAGGACCTTCTATGGCTACACCTTC

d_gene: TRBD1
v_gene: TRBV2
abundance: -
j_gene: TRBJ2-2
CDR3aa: CASSGGGRSNTGELFF
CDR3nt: TGTGCCAGCAGTGGAGGGGGCCGGTCGAACACCGGGGAGCTGTTTTTT

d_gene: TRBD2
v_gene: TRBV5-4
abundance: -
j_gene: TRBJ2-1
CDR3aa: CASSRSSGGARNEQFF
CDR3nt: TGTGCCAGCAGCCGTTCTAGCGGGGGGGCTCGGAATGAGCAGTTCTTC

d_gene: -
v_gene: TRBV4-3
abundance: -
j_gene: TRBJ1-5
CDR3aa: CASSPTRGSNQPQHF
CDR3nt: TGCGCCAGCAGCCCGACGAGGGGGAGCAATCAGCCCCAGCATTTT

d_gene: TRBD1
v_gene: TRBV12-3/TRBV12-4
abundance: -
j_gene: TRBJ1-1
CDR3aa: CASSEQGSTEAFF
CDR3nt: TGTGCCAGCAGCGAACAGGGGAGTACTGAAGCTTTCTTT

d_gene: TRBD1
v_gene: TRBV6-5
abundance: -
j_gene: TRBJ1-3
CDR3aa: CASRPTGEAGNTIYF
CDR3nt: TGTGCCAGCAGGCCGACAGGGGAGGCAGGAAACACCATATATTTT

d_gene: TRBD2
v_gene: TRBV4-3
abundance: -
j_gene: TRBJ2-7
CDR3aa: CASSQDQRGGREQYF
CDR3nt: TGCGCCAGCAGCCAAGATCAACGCGGGGGGCGTGAGCAGTACTTC

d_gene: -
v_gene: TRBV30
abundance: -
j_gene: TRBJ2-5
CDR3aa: CAWGTQETQYF
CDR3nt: TGTGCCTGGGGGACACAAGAGACCCAGTACTTC

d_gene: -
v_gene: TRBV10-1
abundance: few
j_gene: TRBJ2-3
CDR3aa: CASSGQQVQDTQYF
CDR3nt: TGCGCCAGCAGTGGTCAGCAGGTTCAAGATACGCAGTATTTT

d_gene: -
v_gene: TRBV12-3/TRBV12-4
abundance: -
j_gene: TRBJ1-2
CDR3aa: CASTTAPNYGYTF
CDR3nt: TGTGCCAGCACTACCGCCCCCAACTATGGCTACACCTTC

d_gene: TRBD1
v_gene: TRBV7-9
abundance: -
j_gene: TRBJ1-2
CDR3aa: CASSLEGGWYGYTF
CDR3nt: TGTGCCAGCAGCTTGGAAGGGGGCTGGTATGGCTACACCTTC

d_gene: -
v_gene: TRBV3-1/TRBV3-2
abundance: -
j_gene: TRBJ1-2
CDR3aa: CARSRGGGQASAF
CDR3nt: TGTGCCCGCAGCCGCGGGGGGGGGCAGGCCTCCGCCTTC

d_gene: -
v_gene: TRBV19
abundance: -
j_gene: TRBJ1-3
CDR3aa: CASSIGGGASAGNTIYF
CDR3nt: TGTGCCAGTAGTATAGGCGGGGGGGCATCCGCTGGAAACACCATATATTTT

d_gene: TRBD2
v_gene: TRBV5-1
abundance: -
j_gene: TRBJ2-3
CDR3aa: CASRIAGGPITDTQYF
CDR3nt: TGCGCCAGCAGAATAGCGGGGGGGCCTATCACCGATACGCAGTATTTT

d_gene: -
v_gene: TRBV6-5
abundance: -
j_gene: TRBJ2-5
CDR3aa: CASRDSPTSETQYF
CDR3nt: TGTGCCAGCAGGGACAGCCCGACTTCGGAGACCCAGTACTTC

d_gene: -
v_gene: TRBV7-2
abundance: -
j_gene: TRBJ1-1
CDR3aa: CASSSGGRDGRWEAFF
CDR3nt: TGTGCCAGCAGCTCGGGGGGGCGGGACGGACGATGGGAAGCTTTCTTT

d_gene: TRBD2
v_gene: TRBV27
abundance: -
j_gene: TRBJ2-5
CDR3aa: CASRGLSGGETQYF
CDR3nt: TGTGCCAGCAGGGGACTATCTGGCGGCGAGACCCAGTACTTC

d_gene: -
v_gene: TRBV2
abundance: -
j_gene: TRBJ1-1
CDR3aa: CASRVATEAFF
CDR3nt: TGTGCCAGCAGGGTCGCGACTGAAGCTTTCTTT

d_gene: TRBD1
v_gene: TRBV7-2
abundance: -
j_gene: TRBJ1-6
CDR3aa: CASSRRQGNSPLHF
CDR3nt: TGTGCCAGCAGCCGCCGACAGGGTAATTCACCCCTCCACTTT

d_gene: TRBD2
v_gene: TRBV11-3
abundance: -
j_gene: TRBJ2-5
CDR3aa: CASSLELAGGPGETQYF
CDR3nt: TGTGCCAGCAGCCTCGAACTAGCGGGGGGGCCTGGGGAGACCCAGTACTTC

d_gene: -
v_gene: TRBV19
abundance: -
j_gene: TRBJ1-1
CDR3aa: CASILTENTEAFF
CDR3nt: TGTGCCAGTATTTTGACAGAGAACACTGAAGCTTTCTTT

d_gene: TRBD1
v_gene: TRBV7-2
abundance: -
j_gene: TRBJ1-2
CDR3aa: CASSPAADRALGYTF
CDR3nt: TGTGCCAGCAGTCCCGCAGCAGACAGGGCTTTAGGCTACACCTTC

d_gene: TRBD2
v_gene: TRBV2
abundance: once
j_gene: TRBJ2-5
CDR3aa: CASSEMSGGRGETQYF
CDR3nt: TGTGCCAGCAGTGAGATGAGCGGGGGAAGGGGGGAGACCCAGTACTTC

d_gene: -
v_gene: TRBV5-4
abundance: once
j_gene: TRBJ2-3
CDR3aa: CASSLGVGRESSTDTQYF
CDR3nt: TGTGCCAGCAGCTTAGGAGTGGGCAGGGAAAGTAGCACAGATACGCAGTATTTT

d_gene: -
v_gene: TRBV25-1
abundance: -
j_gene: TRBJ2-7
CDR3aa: CASSMAGGREQYF
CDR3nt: TGTGCCAGCAGTATGGCAGGGGGGCGAGAGCAGTACTTC

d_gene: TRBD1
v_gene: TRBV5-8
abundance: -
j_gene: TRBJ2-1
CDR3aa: CASSLLDREWEQFF
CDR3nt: TGTGCCAGCAGCTTGCTGGACAGGGAGTGGGAGCAGTTCTTC